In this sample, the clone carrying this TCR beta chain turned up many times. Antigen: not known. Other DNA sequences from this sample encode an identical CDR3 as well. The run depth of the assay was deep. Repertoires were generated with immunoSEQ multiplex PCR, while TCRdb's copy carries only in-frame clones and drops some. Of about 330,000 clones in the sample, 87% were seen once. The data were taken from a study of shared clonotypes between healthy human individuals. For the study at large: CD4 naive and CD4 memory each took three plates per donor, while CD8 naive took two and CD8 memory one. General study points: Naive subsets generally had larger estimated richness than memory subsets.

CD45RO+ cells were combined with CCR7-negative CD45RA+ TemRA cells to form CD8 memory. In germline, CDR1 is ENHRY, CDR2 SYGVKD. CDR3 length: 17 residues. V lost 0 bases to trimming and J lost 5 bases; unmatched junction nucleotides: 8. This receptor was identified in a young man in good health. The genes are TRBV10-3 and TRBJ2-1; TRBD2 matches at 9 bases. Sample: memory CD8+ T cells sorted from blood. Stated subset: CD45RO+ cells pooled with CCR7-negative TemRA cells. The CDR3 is CAISESRASGDNNEQFF. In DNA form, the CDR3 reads TGTGCCATCAGTGAGTCCCGCGCTAGCGGGGATAACAATGAGCAGTTCTTC.